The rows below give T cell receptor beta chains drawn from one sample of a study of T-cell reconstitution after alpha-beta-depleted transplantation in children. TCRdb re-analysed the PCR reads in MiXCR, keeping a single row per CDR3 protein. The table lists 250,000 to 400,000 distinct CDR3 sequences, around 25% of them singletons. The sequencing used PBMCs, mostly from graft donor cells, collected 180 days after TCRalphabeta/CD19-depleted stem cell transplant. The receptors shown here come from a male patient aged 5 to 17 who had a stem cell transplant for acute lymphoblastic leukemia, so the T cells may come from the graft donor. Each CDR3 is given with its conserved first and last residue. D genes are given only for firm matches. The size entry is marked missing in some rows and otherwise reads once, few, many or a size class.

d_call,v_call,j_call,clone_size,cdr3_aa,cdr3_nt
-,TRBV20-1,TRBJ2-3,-,CSARSDPVAYF,TGCAGTGCTAGGTCGGACCCCGTGGCGTATTTT
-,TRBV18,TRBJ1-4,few,CASSPGGARNEKLFF,TGTGCCAGCTCACCAGGGGGGGCGCGTAATGAAAAACTGTTTTTT
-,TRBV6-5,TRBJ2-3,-,CASSYSNAEATQYF,TGTGCCAGCAGTTACTCGAACGCGGAAGCAACGCAGTATTTT
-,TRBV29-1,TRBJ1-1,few,CSVGAGAEAFF,TGCAGCGTAGGGGCCGGGGCTGAAGCTTTCTTT
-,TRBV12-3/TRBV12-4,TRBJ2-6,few,CASSPKTGPSSGANVLTF,TGTGCCAGCAGCCCTAAAACGGGCCCTAGCTCTGGGGCCAACGTCCTGACTTTC
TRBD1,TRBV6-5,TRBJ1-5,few,CASSYPAMDRGNQPQHF,TGTGCCAGCAGTTACCCCGCTATGGACAGGGGGAATCAGCCCCAGCATTTT
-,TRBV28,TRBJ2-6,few,CASRWGSGANVLTF,TGTGCCTCCCGGTGGGGCTCTGGGGCCAACGTCCTGACTTTC
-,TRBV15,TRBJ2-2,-,CATSRGTNTGELFF,TGTGCCACCAGCAGAGGGACCAACACCGGGGAGCTGTTTTTT
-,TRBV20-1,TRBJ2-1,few,CSARADWREQFF,TGCAGTGCTAGAGCGGACTGGAGGGAGCAGTTCTTC
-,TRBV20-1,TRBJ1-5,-,CSARQKGNQPQHF,TGCAGTGCTAGACAGAAGGGCAATCAGCCCCAGCATTTT
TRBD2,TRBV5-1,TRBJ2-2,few,CASSLTSGNTGELFF,TGCGCCAGCAGCTTGACTAGCGGGAACACCGGGGAGCTGTTTTTT
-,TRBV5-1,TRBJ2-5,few,CASSMAGAGKETQYF,TGCGCCAGCAGCATGGCAGGGGCCGGAAAAGAGACCCAGTACTTC
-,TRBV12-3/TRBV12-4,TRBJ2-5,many,CASSLLFWVDQETQYF,TGTGCCAGCAGTTTATTATTTTGGGTGGACCAAGAGACCCAGTACTTC
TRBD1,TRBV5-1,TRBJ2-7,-,CASSPRTGGFSYEQYF,TGCGCCAGCAGCCCGCGGACAGGGGGATTCTCCTACGAGCAGTACTTC
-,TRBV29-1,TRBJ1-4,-,CSVELAGEKLFF,TGCAGCGTTGAACTAGCCGGCGAAAAACTGTTTTTT
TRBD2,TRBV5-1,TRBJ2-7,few,CASSGNSGSLLYEQYF,TGCGCCAGCAGCGGTAATAGCGGGAGTCTACTCTACGAGCAGTACTTC
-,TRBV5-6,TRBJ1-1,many,CASSLLYGRNTEAFF,TGTGCCAGCAGCTTATTGTACGGTCGGAACACTGAAGCTTTCTTT
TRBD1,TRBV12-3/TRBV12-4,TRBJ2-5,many,CASSRTGGETQYF,TGTGCCAGCAGCCGGACAGGGGGAGAGACCCAGTACTTC
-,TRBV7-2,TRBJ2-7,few,CASSHQLGGWASYEQYF,TGTGCCAGCAGCCATCAGCTGGGCGGGTGGGCATCCTACGAGCAGTACTTC
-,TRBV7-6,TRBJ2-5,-,CASSPPPGETQYF,TGTGCCAGCAGCCCCCCTCCGGGGGAGACCCAGTACTTC
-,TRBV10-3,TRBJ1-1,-,CAISESTGGAAEAFF,TGTGCCATCAGTGAGTCGACGGGGGGGGCAGCTGAAGCTTTCTTT
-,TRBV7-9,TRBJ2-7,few,CASSLGRDPSDEQYF,TGTGCCAGCAGCTTAGGCAGGGACCCGTCGGACGAGCAGTACTTC
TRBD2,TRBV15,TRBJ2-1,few,CATSKETSGEQFF,TGTGCCACCAGCAAGGAGACTAGCGGAGAACAGTTCTTC
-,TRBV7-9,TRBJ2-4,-,CASSPRGAKGNIQYF,TGTGCCAGCAGCCCCCGGGGGGCTAAGGGGAACATTCAGTACTTC
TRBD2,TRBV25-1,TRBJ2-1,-,CASSEARLAGNAQFF,TGTGCCAGCAGTGAGGCGAGACTAGCGGGAAATGCGCAGTTCTTC
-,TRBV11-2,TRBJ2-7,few,CASSRLSGRTYEQYF,TGTGCCAGCAGCCGACTCAGCGGGCGGACCTACGAGCAGTACTTC
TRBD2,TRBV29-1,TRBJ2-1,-,CSGRLAGFDEQFF,TGCAGCGGCCGACTAGCGGGATTCGATGAGCAGTTCTTC
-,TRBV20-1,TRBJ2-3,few,CSARGTIITDTQYF,TGCAGTGCTAGGGGGACCATCATCACAGATACGCAGTATTTT
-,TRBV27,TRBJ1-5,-,CASGNLNQPQHF,TGTGCCAGCGGGAACCTGAATCAGCCCCAGCATTTT
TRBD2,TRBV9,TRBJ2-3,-,CASSTNPSGGLFSQYF,TGTGCCAGCAGCACCAATCCTAGCGGGGGGCTGTTCTCGCAGTATTTT
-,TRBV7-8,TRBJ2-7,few,CASSLLGSDEQYF,TGTGCCAGCAGCTTATTGGGGTCCGACGAGCAGTACTTC
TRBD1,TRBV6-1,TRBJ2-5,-,CASSDYRGRETQYF,TGTGCCAGCAGTGACTACAGGGGGCGAGAGACCCAGTACTTC
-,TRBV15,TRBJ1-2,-,CATSRPGSDYGYTF,TGTGCCACCAGCAGGCCAGGGTCTGATTATGGCTACACCTTC
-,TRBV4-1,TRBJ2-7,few,CASSQLGASVFSYEQYF,TGCGCCAGCAGCCAACTTGGGGCTAGCGTTTTCTCCTACGAGCAGTACTTC
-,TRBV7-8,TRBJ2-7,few,CASSPRRLSSYEQYF,TGTGCCAGCAGCCCGAGACGCCTAAGCTCCTACGAGCAGTACTTC
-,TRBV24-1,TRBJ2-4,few,CATSDLWDGGDIQYF,TGTGCCACCAGTGATTTGTGGGACGGAGGTGACATTCAGTACTTC
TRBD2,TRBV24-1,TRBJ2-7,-,CATSDLAGNVDEQYF,TGTGCCACCAGTGACCTAGCGGGAAATGTAGACGAGCAGTACTTC
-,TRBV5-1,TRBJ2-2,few,CASSLGGVNTGELFF,TGCGCCAGCAGCTTGGGCGGGGTGAACACCGGGGAGCTGTTTTTT
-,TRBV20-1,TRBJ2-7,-,CSASNLGLAYEQYF,TGCAGTGCCTCAAATCTGGGACTTGCCTACGAGCAGTACTTC
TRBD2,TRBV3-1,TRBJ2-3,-,CASSQEFRTSGSTDTQYF,TGTGCCAGCAGCCAAGAATTCAGGACTAGCGGGTCGACGGATACGCAGTATTTT
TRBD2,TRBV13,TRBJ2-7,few,CASRGGVYEQYF,TGTGCCAGTCGGGGGGGAGTTTACGAGCAGTACTTC
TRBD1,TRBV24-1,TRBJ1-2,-,CATSVTGRVGYTF,TGTGCCACCAGTGTGACAGGGCGAGTTGGCTACACCTTC
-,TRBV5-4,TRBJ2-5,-,CASSLEELRETQYF,TGTGCCAGCAGCTTGGAGGAGCTCAGGGAGACCCAGTACTTC
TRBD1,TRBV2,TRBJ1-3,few,CASSDQGATGNTIYF,TGTGCCAGCAGTGACCAGGGGGCCACTGGAAACACCATATATTTT
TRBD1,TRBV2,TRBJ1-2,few,CASRAQGAGYGYTF,TGTGCCAGCAGGGCACAGGGGGCGGGGTATGGCTACACCTTC
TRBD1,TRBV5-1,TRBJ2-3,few,CASSPQGADTQYF,TGCGCCAGCAGCCCACAGGGGGCAGATACGCAGTATTTT